The 3 T cell receptor beta chains below were found in one sample sequenced in a study of molecular identifiers for immune sequencing clone quantification. One entry per CDR3 protein results from TCRdb running MiXCR on the PCR reads. The table includes about 510,000 distinct CDR3 sequences, around a fifth detected once. Specimen: naive CD8+ T cells from blood, with Jurkat cell RNA spiked in. Subset noted: FACS-sorted CD8+CD4-CCR7+CD45RA+ naive T cells. The receptors shown here come from a human donor in good health. Some libraries in this study had Jurkat cell RNA spiked in.

The V gene is TRBV7-2, the J gene TRBJ2-7, with 9 bases identical to TRBD2. CDR3 length: 15 amino acids. V shed 2 bases and J 2 bases; nucleotides not matched to a gene: 4. From germline, CDR1 is SGHTA and CDR2 FQGNSA. CDR3: CASSLTGTSPYEQYF. The CDR3 DNA is TGTGCCAGCAGCTTAACCGGGACTAGCCCCTACGAGCAGTACTTC.

Concerning this clonotype: This could be a read error, since a much larger clone is one nucleotide away. The chain has TRBV19 and TRBJ2-3, with TRBD2 matching 9 bases. Germline CDR1 and CDR2: LNHDA and SQIVND (reference sequence). The CDR3 loop spans 16 amino acids. The ends lost 3 bases at V and 1 base at J; junction bases unmatched: 5. DNA of the CDR3: TGTGCCAGTAGTATTCTAGCGGGATTAGGCACAGATACGCAGTATTTT. Translation gives CASSILAGLGTDTQYF.

This clonotype was counted ten times or more. The CDR3 DNA reads TGTGCTAGTGGTCTGGGGACAGGGCGGACTGAAGCTTTCTTT. This encodes CASGLGTGRTEAFF. The chain couples TRBV12-5 to TRBJ1-1, with 9 bases lining up with TRBD1. The CDR3 covers 14 residues. V shed 5 bases and J 5 bases; nucleotides not matched to a gene: 6. Germline assignment: CDR1 LGHNT and CDR2 FRNRAP.